These 17 T cell receptor beta chains were all obtained from the same sample, sequenced in a study of blood T cell repertoires in COVID-19. TCRdb's table, derived via immunoSEQ multiplex PCR, lists solely in-frame clones and lacks some. Found here are 170,000 or so clones, roughly 90% of them singletons; the top ten hold 0.5% to 0.55%. Sequencing used peripheral blood. These receptors all come from a man aged 45-65 years with acute or convalescent COVID-19.

This clone was found once. The gene calls are TRBV19 and TRBJ1-5; D call uncertain. This CDR3 comprises 15 residues. V gave up 4 bases and J gave up 5 bases, with 15 bases separating them. From germline, CDR1 is LNHDA and CDR2 SQIVND (reference sequence). The CDR3 nucleotides read TGTGCCAGTAGTAACGACATATCCCCTTATCAGCCCCAGCATTTT. Its protein product is CASSNDISPYQPQHF. The full variable domain, rest sourced from reference TRBV19 and TRBJ1-5, is DGGITQSPKYLFRKEGQNVTLSCEQNLNHDAMYWYRQDPGQGLRLIYYSQIVNDFQKGDIAEGYSVSREKKESFPLTVTSAQKNPTAFYLCASSNDISPYQPQHFGDGTRLSIL.

Regarding this clone: Within the sample, other DNA sequences also encode this same CDR3. The chain employs TRBV3-1 (or the pseudogene TRBV3-2) and TRBJ2-6, with no clear D. The germline gives CDR1 LGHDT, CDR2 YNNKEL (reference sequence). The CDR3 totals 15 residues. V lost 0 bases, J lost 0 bases, and 3 bases lay in between. CDR3 coding DNA: TGTGCCAGCAGCCAAGATCTCTCTGGGGCCAACGTCCTGACTTTC. Encoded protein: CASSQDLSGANVLTF.

This chain links TRBV5-8 with TRBJ2-4, with D perhaps TRBD1 (5 bases). Deletions cut 2 bases from V and 1 base from J, with 10 bases between. Germline assignment: CDR1 SGHTS and CDR2 YDEGEE. The CDR3 length is 15 residues. CDR3 DNA sequence: TGTGCCAGCAGCTTCAGGGTCAGGGCCAAAAACATTCAGTACTTC. Its translation is CASSFRVRAKNIQYF.

V gene TRBV27 combines with J gene TRBJ2-5, with TRBD2 matching over 9 bases. The CDR3 covers 15 residues. The V segment lost 8 bases and the J segment 5 bases; nucleotides outside the gene matches: 12. Germline CDR1 is MNHEY and CDR2 is SMNVEV (reference sequence). CDR3 nucleotides: TGTGCCAGCGGATCAGGGACTAGCCCGTCGGAGACCCAGTACTTC. This translates into CASGSGTSPSETQYF.

The chain couples TRBV7-8 to TRBJ2-3; D is perhaps TRBD1 (5 bases). Germline-derived CDR1 and CDR2 are SGHVS and FQNEAQ. The CDR3 is 16 amino acids. Trimming shortened V by 0 bases and J by 0 bases, and 10 bases separated the two germline ends. CDR3 nucleotide sequence: TGTGCCAGCAGCTTAGCTGGGCACAGGAGCACAGATACGCAGTATTTT. Its translation is CASSLAGHRSTDTQYF.

The V call is TRBV7-3, the J call TRBJ2-2; possible D gene TRBD2, 5 bases. This CDR3 contains 14 residues. Germline-derived CDR1 and CDR2 are SGHTA and FQGTGA. Trimming cost V 4 bases and J 2 bases, with 8 bases left between them. CDR3 bases: TGTGCCAGCAGCTCCGGGGTAAACACCGGGGAGCTGTTTTTT. Translating it yields CASSSGVNTGELFF.

A single count supports this clone. The chain has TRBV27 and TRBJ2-5; a possible D gene is TRBD1 (7 bases). With 4 bases removed from V and 9 bases from J, the gap between germline ends came to 18 bases. Germline V gene data show CDR1 as MNHEY and CDR2 as SMNVEV (reference sequence). The CDR3 runs to 14 residues. As DNA, the CDR3 is TGTGCCAGCAGTTCGACAGGGTCCAGGGGGGCCCAGTACTTC. Translated, it gives CASSSTGSRGAQYF.

The rearrangement joins TRBV15 to TRBJ2-7; perhaps TRBD2 as D (5 bases). Trimming took off 0 bases at V and 3 bases at J, with 15 bases between the two ends. CDR1 and CDR2 from the germline V gene are LNHNV and YYDKDF (reference sequence). The CDR3 totals 16 residues. CDR3 DNA sequence: TGTGCCACCAGCAGAGAGCGGGTTGGATTGGGCTACGAGCAGTACGTC. This encodes CATSRERVGLGYEQYV.

The J gene is TRBJ1-5, the V gene TRBV19; 7 bases align to TRBD1. CDR1 and CDR2 (germline): LNHDA, SQIVND (reference sequence). The J segment lost 3 bases and the V segment lost 0 bases, leaving 5 bases of the junction unmatched. The CDR3 loop spans 16 amino acids. CDR3 bases: TGTGCCAGTAGTATAGATAAGGACAGGCTCAATCAGCCCCAGCATTTT. Translation gives CASSIDKDRLNQPQHF.

This chain uses TRBV19 with TRBJ2-3; D not resolved. Germline assignment: CDR1 LNHDA and CDR2 SQIVND (reference sequence). The CDR3 runs 16 residues. V was shortened by 6 bases and J by 4 bases, with 20 bases between the two germline ends. The CDR3 protein is CASSPRQRPVADTQYF. CDR3 nucleotides: TGTGCCAGTAGCCCGCGGCAACGTCCGGTCGCAGATACGCAGTATTTT.

V and J are TRBV5-1 and TRBJ2-5, with 10 bases identical to TRBD1. The trim removed 4 bases at V and 2 bases at J, leaving 2 bases unmatched. The CDR3 contains 14 residues. The germline V gene encodes CDR1 SGHRS and CDR2 YFSETQ. The CDR3, as DNA: TGCGCCAGCAGCAAGGGACAGGGGCAAGAGACCCAGTACTTC. Protein sequence: CASSKGQGQETQYF.

The gene calls are TRBV4-1 and TRBJ1-4; 9 bases line up with TRBD1. CDR3 length: 16 amino acids. J lost 3 bases, V lost 3 bases, and 5 bases had no gene match. CDR1 MGHRA and CDR2 YSYEKL come from the germline V gene. CDR3 sequence (DNA): TGCGCCAGCAGCCAGGGACAGGGAGTCGCTAATGAAAAACTGTTTTTT. Translation gives CASSQGQGVANEKLFF.

CDR3 in DNA: TGTGCCAGTCAGATACAGGGGGCAGGAGGCTACACCTTC. It is translated as CASQIQGAGGYTF. The rearrangement links TRBV19 to TRBJ1-2, with TRBD1 matching over 9 bases. The CDR3 loop spans 13 amino acids. Per the germline V gene, CDR1 is LNHDA and CDR2 is SQIVND (reference sequence). V was pared by 8 bases and J by 8 bases, with 9 bases of the junction left unmatched. The full variable domain, with the rest looked up from reference TRBV19 and TRBJ1-2, is DGGITQSPKYLFRKEGQNVTLSCEQNLNHDAMYWYRQDPGQGLRLIYYSQIVNDFQKGDIAEGYSVSREKKESFPLTVTSAQKNPTAFYLCASQIQGAGGYTFGSGTRLTVV.

In the case of this clone: Other DNA variants within this sample encode the same CDR3. The chain joins TRBV10-3 to TRBJ2-3; TRBD1 is a possible D gene (6 bases). The length of the CDR3 is 15 residues. V lost 6 bases to trimming and J lost 0 bases, with 13 bases between them. Germline V gives CDR1 ENHRY, CDR2 SYGVKD. The chain's CDR3 is CAIRGGQTSTDTQYF. The CDR3 nucleotides read TGTGCCATCAGAGGAGGACAGACTAGCACAGATACGCAGTATTTT.

The CDR3 reads CATSSPGTGTDTQYF. CDR3 in DNA: TGTGCCACCAGTAGTCCCGGGACAGGGACAGATACGCAGTATTTT. The chain combines TRBV24-1 with TRBJ2-3; 9 nucleotides align to TRBD1. Losses at the gene ends were 6 bases for V and 3 bases for J; bases not matched to a gene: 6. Per germline, CDR1 KGHDR and CDR2 SFDVKD. This CDR3 has 15 amino acids.

The rearrangement uses TRBV11-2 and TRBJ2-5; D unresolved. The CDR3 spans 16 residues. From germline, CDR1 is SGHAT and CDR2 FQNNGV. Trimming pared 1 base from V and 3 bases from J, leaving 15 bases between. This CDR3 reads CASSLVARRVKETQYF. The CDR3 DNA follows: TGTGCCAGCAGCTTAGTTGCAAGGAGAGTAAAAGAGACCCAGTACTTC.

The CDR3: CASSAAGFTNTGELFF. The CDR3 DNA follows: TGCGCCAGCAGCGCCGCGGGATTCACGAACACCGGGGAGCTGTTTTTT. This sequence joins TRBV5-1 and TRBJ2-2; maybe TRBD2 (6 bases). Germline assignment: CDR1 SGHRS and CDR2 YFSETQ. The CDR3 is made up of 16 amino acids. The V gene lost 4 bases and the J gene lost 0 bases, with 13 bases spanning the gap.